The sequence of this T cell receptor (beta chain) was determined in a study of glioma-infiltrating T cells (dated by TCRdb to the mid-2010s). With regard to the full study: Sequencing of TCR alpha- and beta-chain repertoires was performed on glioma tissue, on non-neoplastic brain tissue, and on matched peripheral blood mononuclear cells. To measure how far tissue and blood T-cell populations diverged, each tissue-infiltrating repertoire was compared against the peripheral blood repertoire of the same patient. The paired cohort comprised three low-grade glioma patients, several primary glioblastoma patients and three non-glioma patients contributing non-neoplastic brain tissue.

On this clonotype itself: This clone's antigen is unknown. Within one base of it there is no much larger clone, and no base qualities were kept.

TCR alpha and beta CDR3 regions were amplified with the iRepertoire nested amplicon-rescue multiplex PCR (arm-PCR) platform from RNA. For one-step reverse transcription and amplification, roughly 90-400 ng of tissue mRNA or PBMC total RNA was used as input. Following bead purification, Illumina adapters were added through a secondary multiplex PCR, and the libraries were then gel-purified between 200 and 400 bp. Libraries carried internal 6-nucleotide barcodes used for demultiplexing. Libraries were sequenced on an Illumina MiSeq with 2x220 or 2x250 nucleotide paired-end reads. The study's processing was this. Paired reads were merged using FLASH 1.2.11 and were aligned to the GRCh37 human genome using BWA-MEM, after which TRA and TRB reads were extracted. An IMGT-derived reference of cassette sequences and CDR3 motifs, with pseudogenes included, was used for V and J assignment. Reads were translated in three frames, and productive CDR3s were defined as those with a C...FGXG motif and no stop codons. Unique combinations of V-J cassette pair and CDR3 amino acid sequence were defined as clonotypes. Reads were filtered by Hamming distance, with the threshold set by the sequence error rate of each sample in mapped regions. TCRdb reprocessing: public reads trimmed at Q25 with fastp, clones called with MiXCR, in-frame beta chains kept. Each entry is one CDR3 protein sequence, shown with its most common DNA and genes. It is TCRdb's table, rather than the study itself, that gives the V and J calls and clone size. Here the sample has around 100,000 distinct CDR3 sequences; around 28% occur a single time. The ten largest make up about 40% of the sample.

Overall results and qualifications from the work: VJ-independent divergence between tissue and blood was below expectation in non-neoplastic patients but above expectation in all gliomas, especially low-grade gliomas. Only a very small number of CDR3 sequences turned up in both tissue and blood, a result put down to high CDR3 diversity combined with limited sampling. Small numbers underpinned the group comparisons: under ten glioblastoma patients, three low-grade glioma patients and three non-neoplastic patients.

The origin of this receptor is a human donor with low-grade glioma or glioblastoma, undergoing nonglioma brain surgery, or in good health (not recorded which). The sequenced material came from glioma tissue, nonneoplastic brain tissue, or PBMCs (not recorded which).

The DNA is TGTGCCAGTACGCGTCCGGGACTTTTCTCTGGGGCCAACGTCCTGACTTTC. This is translated as CASTRPGLFSGANVLTF. This chain is built from TRBV19 and TRBJ2-6; the D gene is perhaps TRBD2, on 6 matching bases. The germline V gene (reference sequence) specifies LNHDA as CDR1 and SQIVND as CDR2. Counted from cysteine to phenylalanine, this CDR3 has 17 amino acids. The read is trimmed to its CDR3 DNA, 51 bases read in frame from base 1. At the junction V is shortened by 7 bases and J by 0 bases, with 16 bases in between.